This TCR beta chain was observed in a study of T-cell reconstitution after alpha-beta-depleted transplantation in children. TCRbeta library construction was performed incorporating unique molecular identifiers. MiXCR, applied by TCRdb to the PCR reads, yields one record per CDR3 protein. The table lists roughly 300,000 distinct CDR3 sequences, nearly 10% of them singletons. CDR3 length: 14 residues. Germline CDR1 and CDR2: SGHRS and YFSETQ. Between the trimmed V and J ends, which lost 4 bases and 4 bases, there was a span of 11 bases. The chain combines TRBV5-1 with TRBJ2-2; no clear D. The origin of this receptor is a human donor who donated a stem cell graft to a child with SCID. The sequencing here drew on PBMCs from the stem cell graft donor, taken from the stem cell graft. CDR3 region: CASSPEWGTGELFF. Here the CDR3 DNA reads TGCGCCAGCAGCCCGGAGTGGGGCACCGGGGAGCTGTTTTTT.